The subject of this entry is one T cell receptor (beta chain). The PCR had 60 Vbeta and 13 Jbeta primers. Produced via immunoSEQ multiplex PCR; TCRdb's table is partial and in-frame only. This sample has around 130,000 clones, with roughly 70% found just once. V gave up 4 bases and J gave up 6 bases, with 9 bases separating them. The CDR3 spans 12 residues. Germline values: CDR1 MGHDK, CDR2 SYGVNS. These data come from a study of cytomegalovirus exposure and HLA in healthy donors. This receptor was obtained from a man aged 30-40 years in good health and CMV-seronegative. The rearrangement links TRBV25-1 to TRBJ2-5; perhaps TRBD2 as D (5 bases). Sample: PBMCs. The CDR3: CASSVREKTQYF. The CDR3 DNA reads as TGTGCCAGCAGTGTTCGGGAAAAGACCCAGTACTTC.